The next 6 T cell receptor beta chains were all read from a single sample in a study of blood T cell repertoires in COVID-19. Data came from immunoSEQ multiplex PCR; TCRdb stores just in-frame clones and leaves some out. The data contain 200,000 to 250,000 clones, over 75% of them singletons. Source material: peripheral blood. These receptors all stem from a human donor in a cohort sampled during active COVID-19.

The CDR3: CASSSGGGGTDTQYF. The CDR3 DNA reads TGTGCCAGCAGCTCAGGGGGCGGGGGCACAGATACGCAGTATTTT. This chain uses TRBV7-3 with TRBJ2-3, with 8 positions matching TRBD1. The germline gives CDR1 SGHTA, CDR2 FQGTGA. Trimming removed 4 bases from V and 1 base from J; junction bases left unmatched: 4. The CDR3 is 15 amino acids.

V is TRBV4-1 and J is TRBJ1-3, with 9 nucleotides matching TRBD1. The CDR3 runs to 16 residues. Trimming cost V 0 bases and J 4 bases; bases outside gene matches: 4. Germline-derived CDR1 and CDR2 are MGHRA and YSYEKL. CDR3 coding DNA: TGCGCCAGCAGCCAAGACCCCGGGACAGGGGGAAACACCATATATTTT. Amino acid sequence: CASSQDPGTGGNTIYF.

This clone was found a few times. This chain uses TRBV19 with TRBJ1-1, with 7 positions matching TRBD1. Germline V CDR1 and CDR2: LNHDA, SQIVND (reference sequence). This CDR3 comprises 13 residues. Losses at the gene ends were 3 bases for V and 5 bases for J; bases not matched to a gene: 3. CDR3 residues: CASSMARGTEAFF. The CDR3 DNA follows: TGTGCCAGTAGTATGGCCAGGGGGACTGAAGCTTTCTTT.

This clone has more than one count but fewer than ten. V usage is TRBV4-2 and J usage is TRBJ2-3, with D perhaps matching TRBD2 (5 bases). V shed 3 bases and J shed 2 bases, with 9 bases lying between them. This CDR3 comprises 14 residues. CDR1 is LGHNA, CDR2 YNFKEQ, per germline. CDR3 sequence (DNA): TGTGCCAGCAGCCAGAGGGCGCCCACAGATACGCAGTATTTT. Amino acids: CASSQRAPTDTQYF.

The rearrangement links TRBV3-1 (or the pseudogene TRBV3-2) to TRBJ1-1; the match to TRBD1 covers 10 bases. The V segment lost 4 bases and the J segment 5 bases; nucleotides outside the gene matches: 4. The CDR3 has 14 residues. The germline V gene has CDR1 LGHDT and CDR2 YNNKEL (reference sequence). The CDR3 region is CASSRDRGLTEAFF. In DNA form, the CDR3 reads TGTGCCAGCAGCCGGGACAGGGGTTTGACTGAAGCTTTCTTT.

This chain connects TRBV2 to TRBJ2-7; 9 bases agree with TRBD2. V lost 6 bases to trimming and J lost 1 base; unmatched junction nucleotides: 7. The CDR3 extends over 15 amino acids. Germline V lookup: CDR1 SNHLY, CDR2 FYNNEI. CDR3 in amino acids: CASSPGTSRSYEQYF. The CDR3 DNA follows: TGTGCCAGCAGCCCTGGGACTAGCCGTTCCTACGAGCAGTACTTC.